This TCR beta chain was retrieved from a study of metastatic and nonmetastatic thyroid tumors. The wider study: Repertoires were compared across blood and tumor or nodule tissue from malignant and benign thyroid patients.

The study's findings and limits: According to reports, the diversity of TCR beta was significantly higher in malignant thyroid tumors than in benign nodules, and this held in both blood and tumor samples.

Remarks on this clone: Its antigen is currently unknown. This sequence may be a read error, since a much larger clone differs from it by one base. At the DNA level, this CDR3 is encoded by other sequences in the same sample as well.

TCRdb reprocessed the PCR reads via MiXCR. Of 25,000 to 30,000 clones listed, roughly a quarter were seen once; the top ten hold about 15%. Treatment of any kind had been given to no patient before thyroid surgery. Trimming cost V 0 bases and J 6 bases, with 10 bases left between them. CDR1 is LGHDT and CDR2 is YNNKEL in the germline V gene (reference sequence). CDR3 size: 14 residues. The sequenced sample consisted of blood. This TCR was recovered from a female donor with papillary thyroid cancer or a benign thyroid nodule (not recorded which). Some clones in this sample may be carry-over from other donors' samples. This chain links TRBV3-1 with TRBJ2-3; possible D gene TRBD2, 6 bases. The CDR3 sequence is CASSQEGGGDTQYF. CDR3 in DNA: TGTGCCAGCAGCCAAGAGGGGGGAGGCGATACGCAGTATTTT.